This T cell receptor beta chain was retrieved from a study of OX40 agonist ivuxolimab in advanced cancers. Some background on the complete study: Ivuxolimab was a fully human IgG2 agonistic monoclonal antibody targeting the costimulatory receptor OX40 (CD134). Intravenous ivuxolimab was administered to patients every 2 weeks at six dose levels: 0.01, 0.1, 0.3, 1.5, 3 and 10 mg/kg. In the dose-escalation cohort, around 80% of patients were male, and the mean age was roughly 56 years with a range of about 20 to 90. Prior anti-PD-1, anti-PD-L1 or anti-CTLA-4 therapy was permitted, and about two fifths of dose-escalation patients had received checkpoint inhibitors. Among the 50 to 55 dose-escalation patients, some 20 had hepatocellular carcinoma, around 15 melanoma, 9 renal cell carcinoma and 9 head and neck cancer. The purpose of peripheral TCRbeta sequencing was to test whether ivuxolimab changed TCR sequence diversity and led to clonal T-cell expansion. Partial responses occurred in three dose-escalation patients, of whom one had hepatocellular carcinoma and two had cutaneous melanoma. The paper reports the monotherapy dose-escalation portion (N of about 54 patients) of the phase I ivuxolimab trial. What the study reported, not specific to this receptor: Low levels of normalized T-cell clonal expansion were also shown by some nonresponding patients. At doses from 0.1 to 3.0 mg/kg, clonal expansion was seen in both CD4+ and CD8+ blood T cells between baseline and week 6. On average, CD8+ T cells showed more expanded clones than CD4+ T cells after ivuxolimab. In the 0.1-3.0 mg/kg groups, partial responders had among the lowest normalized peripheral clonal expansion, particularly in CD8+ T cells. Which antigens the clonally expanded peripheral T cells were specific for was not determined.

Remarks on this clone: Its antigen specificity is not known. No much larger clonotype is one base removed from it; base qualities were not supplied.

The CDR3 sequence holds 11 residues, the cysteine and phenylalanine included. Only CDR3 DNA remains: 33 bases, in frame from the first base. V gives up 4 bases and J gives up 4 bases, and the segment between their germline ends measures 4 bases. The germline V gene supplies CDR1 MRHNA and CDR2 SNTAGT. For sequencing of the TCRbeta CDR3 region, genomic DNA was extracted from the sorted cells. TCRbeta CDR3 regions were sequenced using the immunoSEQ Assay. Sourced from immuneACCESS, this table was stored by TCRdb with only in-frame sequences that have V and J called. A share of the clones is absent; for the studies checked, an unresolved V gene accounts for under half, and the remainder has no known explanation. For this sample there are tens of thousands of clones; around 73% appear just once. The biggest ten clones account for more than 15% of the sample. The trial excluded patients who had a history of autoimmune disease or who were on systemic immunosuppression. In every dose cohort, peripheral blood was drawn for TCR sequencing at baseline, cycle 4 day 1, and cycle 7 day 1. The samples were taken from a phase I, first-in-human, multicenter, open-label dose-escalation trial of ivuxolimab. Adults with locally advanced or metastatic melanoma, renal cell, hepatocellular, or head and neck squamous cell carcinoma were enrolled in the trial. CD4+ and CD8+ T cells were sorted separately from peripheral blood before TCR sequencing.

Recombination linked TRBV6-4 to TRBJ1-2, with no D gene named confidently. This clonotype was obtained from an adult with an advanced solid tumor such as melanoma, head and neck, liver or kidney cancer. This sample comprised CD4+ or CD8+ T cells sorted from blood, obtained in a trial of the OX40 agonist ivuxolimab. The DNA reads TGTGCCAGCAGTGTTCTCTATGGCTACACCTTC. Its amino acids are CASSVLYGYTF.